These 31 T cell receptor beta chains came from one sample sequenced in a study of T cell responses to AZD1222 COVID-19 vaccine. Profiled with immunoSEQ multiplex PCR; TCRdb holds only in-frame clones, not every one. The table includes tens of thousands of clones, around nine tenths detected once. Sample: peripheral blood, taken 28 days after the second AZD1222 dose. These receptors all come from an adult who received the AZD1222 COVID-19 vaccine.

The chain combines TRBV9 with TRBJ2-1, with D possibly matching TRBD2 (5 bases). Per the germline V gene, CDR1 is SGDLS and CDR2 is YYNGEE. The CDR3 has 16 amino acids. V was trimmed by 2 bases and J by 6 bases, leaving 18 bases between them. The CDR3 loop is CASSVGWVEGSNEQFF. DNA for the CDR3: TGTGCCAGCAGCGTGGGGTGGGTTGAGGGTTCCAATGAGCAGTTCTTC.

The chain has TRBV19 and TRBJ1-2, with a tentative D call TRBD1 (5 bases). With 3 bases removed from V and 4 bases from J, the gap between germline ends came to 9 bases. In germline, CDR1 is LNHDA, CDR2 SQIVND (reference sequence). This CDR3 is 13 amino acids long. CDR3 nucleotides: TGTGCCAGTAGTATGGGGGAAGGCTATGGCTACACCTTC. This codes for CASSMGEGYGYTF. The full variable domain, in which reference TRBV19 and TRBJ1-2 provide the parts outside the CDR3, is DGGITQSPKYLFRKEGQNVTLSCEQNLNHDAMYWYRQDPGQGLRLIYYSQIVNDFQKGDIAEGYSVSREKKESFPLTVTSAQKNPTAFYLCASSMGEGYGYTFGSGTRLTVV.

The chain has TRBV6-5 and TRBJ2-1; no firm D call. V was cut by 4 bases and J by 3 bases, with 10 bases left in between. CDR3 length: 14 residues. Germline loops: CDR1 MNHEY, CDR2 SVGAGI. The CDR3 region has the DNA TGTGCCAGCAGTTCGCTACGTCGCTACAATGAGCAGTTCTTC. Translated: CASSSLRRYNEQFF.

The rearrangement joins TRBV2 to TRBJ2-7; the D gene is possibly TRBD2 (5 bases). The CDR3 sequence is 15 residues long. Germline CDR1 and CDR2: SNHLY and FYNNEI. The V end lost 4 bases, the J end lost 1 base, and 14 bases lay between the germline ends. CDR3 coding DNA: TGTGCCAGCAGTGTAGCCCGGGATGTTTCCTACGAGCAGTACTTC. Protein product: CASSVARDVSYEQYF. The variable domain in full, with the rest retrieved from reference TRBV2 and TRBJ2-7, is EPEVTQTPSHQVTQMGQEVILRCVPISNHLYFYWYRQILGQKVEFLVSFYNNEISEKSEIFDDQFSVERPDGSNFTLKIRSTKLEDSAMYFCASSVARDVSYEQYFGPGTRLTVT.

V usage is TRBV10-3 and J usage is TRBJ1-1; D is uncertain. This CDR3 is 13 amino acids long. Trimming removed 6 bases from V and 1 base from J, with 9 bases in between. The germline V gene encodes CDR1 ENHRY and CDR2 SYGVKD. CDR3 protein: CAIRTNTNTEAFF. CDR3 DNA: TGTGCCATCAGGACAAATACGAACACTGAAGCTTTCTTT.

The chain has TRBV6-5 and TRBJ1-3; weak D call: TRBD1 (6 bases). The CDR3 spans 16 residues. Germline values: CDR1 MNHEY, CDR2 SVGAGI. V lost 2 bases and J 0 bases, leaving 11 bases between the germline ends. CDR3 DNA sequence: TGTGCCAGCAGTTACAAACCAGGGGCCTCTGGAAACACCATATATTTT. This translates into CASSYKPGASGNTIYF.

The chain joins TRBV12-3 or TRBV12-4 to TRBJ1-2; no clear D gene. This CDR3 comprises 11 residues. The V and J ends lost 4 bases and 8 bases respectively, with 8 bases between them. CDR3 in DNA: TGTGCCAGCAGTTCCGACTGGGGCTACACCTTC. It translates to CASSSDWGYTF.

The chain joins TRBV3-1 (or the pseudogene TRBV3-2) to TRBJ2-3, with 10 bases aligning to TRBD2. This CDR3 contains 16 residues. Unmatched junction bases numbered 1, after V lost 1 base and J lost 0 bases. CDR1 and CDR2 (germline): LGHDT, YNNKEL (reference sequence). The chain's CDR3 is CASSQGTSGSTDTQYF. DNA for the CDR3: TGTGCCAGCAGCCAAGGGACTAGCGGTAGCACAGATACGCAGTATTTT.

This clone was detected only once. This rearrangement joins TRBV29-1 to TRBJ1-1, with D tentatively TRBD1 (6 bases). This CDR3 spans 14 amino acids. Germline V gene lookup returns CDR1 SQVTM and CDR2 ANQGSEA. Trimming took 0 bases from V and 1 from J, leaving 9 bases between them. CDR3 DNA sequence: TGCAGCGTTGAAGAGGACAGCGGGAACACTGAAGCTTTCTTT. As protein: CSVEEDSGNTEAFF.

The CDR3 nucleotides are TGTGCCAGCAGTTTCTTGAAGGTCTGGGGGAATGAGCAGTTCTTC. Protein product: CASSFLKVWGNEQFF. The rearrangement joins TRBV27 to TRBJ2-1; D tentatively fits TRBD1 or TRBD2 (5 bases each). The CDR3 runs 15 residues. V lost 3 bases and J lost 7, with 16 bases in between. The germline V gene encodes CDR1 MNHEY and CDR2 SMNVEV (reference sequence).

This chain's CDR3 is CAWSADTPSSGANVLTF. Written as DNA, the CDR3 is TGTGCCTGGAGTGCGGACACCCCCAGCTCTGGGGCCAACGTCCTGACTTTC. The chain is built from TRBV30 and TRBJ2-6; tentatively, D is TRBD1 (5 bases). This CDR3 has 17 residues. Trimming removed 1 base at V and 0 bases at J, with 13 bases between. Germline loops: CDR1 GTSNPN, CDR2 SVGIG (reference sequence).

The chain joins TRBV19 to TRBJ1-1; no clear D gene. Between the trimmed V and J ends, which lost 2 bases and 4 bases, there was a span of 11 bases. Per the germline V gene, CDR1 is LNHDA and CDR2 is SQIVND (reference sequence). The CDR3 is 14 residues long. In nucleotides, the CDR3 is TGTGCCAGTAGTATATTAGTAATGGGCACTGAAGCTTTCTTT. Translated, it gives CASSILVMGTEAFF.

The chain links TRBV5-1 to TRBJ2-7; tentatively, D is TRBD1 (6 bases). V was shortened by 4 bases and J by 6 bases, with 14 bases between the two germline ends. Per germline, CDR1 SGHRS and CDR2 YFSETQ. The CDR3 is 13 residues long. CDR3 bases: TGCGCCAGCAGCACTGAGGGCAGGGGCGAGCAGTACTTC. Protein: CASSTEGRGEQYF. Complete variable domain (other parts from reference TRBV5-1 and TRBJ2-7): KAGVTQTPRYLIKTRGQQVTLSCSPISGHRSVSWYQQTPGQGLQFLFEYFSETQRNKGNFPGRFSGRQFSNSRSEMNVSTLELGDSALYLCASSTEGRGEQYFGPGTRLTVT.

The chain combines TRBV18 with TRBJ1-1; 7 bases align to TRBD1. This CDR3 spans 15 amino acids. Germline V gene lookup returns CDR1 KGHSH and CDR2 LQKENI. V trimming: 6 bases; J trimming: 4 bases; junction bases outside the gene matches: 11. CDR3 region: CASSSNRRGGTEAFF. CDR3 in DNA: TGTGCCAGCTCGTCTAATCGCAGGGGGGGCACTGAAGCTTTCTTT.

This chain links TRBV19 with TRBJ2-3; the D call may be TRBD1 or TRBD2 (6 bases each). The CDR3 covers 12 residues. Trimming pared 10 bases from V and 6 bases from J, leaving 14 bases between. The germline gives CDR1 LNHDA, CDR2 SQIVND (reference sequence). As DNA, the CDR3 is TGTGCCACTCGAGGGGGGTTGGATACGCAGTATTTT. It encodes CATRGGLDTQYF.

The gene calls are TRBV28 and TRBJ2-7; 9 nucleotides agree with TRBD1. V shed 6 bases and J 4 bases; nucleotides not matched to a gene: 7. Germline V gene data show CDR1 as MDHEN and CDR2 as SYDVKM. The CDR3 loop spans 14 amino acids. CDR3 loop: CASRPGQGTYEQYF. As DNA, the CDR3 is TGTGCCAGCAGACCGGGACAGGGCACGTACGAGCAGTACTTC.

The gene calls are TRBV15 and TRBJ2-5, with a possible D match to TRBD1 (5 bases). The CDR3 consists of 13 residues. Trimming removed 3 bases from V and 5 bases from J, with 10 bases in between. CDR1 is LNHNV and CDR2 is YYDKDF in the germline V gene (reference sequence). The chain's CDR3 is CATSRAPGETQYF. Written as DNA, the CDR3 is TGTGCCACCAGCAGGGCCCCAGGGGAGACCCAGTACTTC.

The chain combines TRBV27 with TRBJ2-2, with TRBD1 matching 10 bases. Looked up from germline, CDR1 is MNHEY and CDR2 is SMNVEV (reference sequence). Trimming at V came to 10 bases and at J to 3 bases, leaving 14 bases not matched to a gene. This CDR3 comprises 17 residues. The DNA of the CDR3 is TGTGCCACCTGGGGGACAGGGGCCCTCACCTACACCGGGGAGCTGTTTTTT. Encoded protein: CATWGTGALTYTGELFF.

The rearrangement links TRBV19 to TRBJ1-6; D is undetermined. The CDR3 contains 14 residues. Germline-derived CDR1 and CDR2 are LNHDA and SQIVND (reference sequence). V lost 6 bases to trimming and J lost 8 bases, with 14 bases between them. CDR3: CASRNKGGDSPLHF. The CDR3 DNA is TGTGCCAGTAGGAACAAGGGTGGTGATTCACCCCTCCACTTT.

The chain employs TRBV4-1 and TRBJ2-7; D perhaps matches TRBD1 (5 bases). Germline V lookup: CDR1 MGHRA, CDR2 YSYEKL. The V end was cut by 2 bases, the J end by 0 bases, with 11 bases between. The CDR3 has 15 residues. The CDR3 is CASSQTTTASYEQYF. The CDR3 bases are TGCGCCAGCAGCCAAACAACGACAGCCTCCTACGAGCAGTACTTC.

V is TRBV7-8 and J is TRBJ2-1; 7 bases are shared with TRBD2. The length of the CDR3 is 15 residues. The germline CDR1 and CDR2 sequences are SGHVS and FQNEAQ. Trimming at V came to 6 bases and at J to 3 bases, leaving 8 bases not matched to a gene. The CDR3, as DNA: TGTGCCAGCAGTATGGCGGGAGTGGTCTACAATGAGCAGTTCTTC. Translating gives CASSMAGVVYNEQFF.

V gene TRBV23-1 combines with J gene TRBJ2-3; 7 bases map to TRBD1. TRBV23-1 is labeled an ORF, and its function is uncertain. J lost 4 bases, V lost 2 bases, and 15 bases had no gene match. This CDR3 is 18 amino acids long. The CDR3 DNA reads as TGCGCCAGCAGTCAACCCAAGGACAGGTTCTGGTGTGCAGATACGCAGTATTTT. Amino acids: CASSQPKDRFWCADTQYF.

This chain joins TRBV6-5 and TRBJ2-7, with TRBD1 matching 10 bases. The CDR3 sequence is 14 residues long. CDR1 and CDR2 from the germline V gene are MNHEY and SVGAGI. The trim removed 6 bases at V and 2 bases at J, leaving 4 bases unmatched. CDR3 protein: CASSLGQGAYEQYF. CDR3 nucleotides: TGTGCCAGCAGCCTTGGACAGGGGGCCTACGAGCAGTACTTC.

The chain employs TRBV28 and TRBJ2-7; D not resolved. The CDR3 consists of 11 residues. Deletions cut 6 bases from V and 2 bases from J, with 5 bases between. Germline V CDR1 and CDR2: MDHEN, SYDVKM. The CDR3 DNA sequence: TGTGCCAGCAGCACTCCCTACGAGCAGTACTTC. Translating it yields CASSTPYEQYF.

The chain has TRBV10-3 and TRBJ1-2; 9 bases agree with TRBD1. The trim removed 9 bases at V and 7 bases at J, leaving 6 bases unmatched. CDR3 size: 12 residues. Germline V CDR1 and CDR2: ENHRY, SYGVKD. The CDR3 DNA follows: TGTGCCATGGGGACAGGGAAGGGTGGCTACACCTTC. Translation gives CAMGTGKGGYTF.

This clone was observed a handful of times. The rearrangement joins TRBV6-5 to TRBJ1-5; no firm D call. The CDR3 is 13 residues long. From germline, CDR1 is MNHEY and CDR2 SVGAGI. Trimming pared 0 bases from V and 5 bases from J, leaving 5 bases between. The DNA for the CDR3 is TGTGCCAGCAGTTACTCGGTTGATCAGCCCCAGCATTTT. Translation: CASSYSVDQPQHF.

The V gene is TRBV6-6, the J gene TRBJ2-7; 7 nucleotides align to TRBD2. CDR3 length: 16 amino acids. Per the germline V gene, CDR1 is MNHNY and CDR2 is SVGAGI (reference sequence). Trimming took 3 bases from V and 2 from J; bases not matched to a gene: 10. DNA of the CDR3: TGTGCCAGCAGTTATTCCACCGGCAGCGGGACCTACGAGCAGTACTTC. The encoded protein is CASSYSTGSGTYEQYF.

V is TRBV28 and J is TRBJ1-5; no clear D gene. The CDR3 is 15 residues long. Trimming left V 7 bases short and J 2 bases short, with 15 bases between. Germline CDR1 and CDR2: MDHEN and SYDVKM. DNA of the CDR3: TGTGCCAGCAACCCGGCGGGATGGCGCAATCAGCCCCAGCATTTT. It encodes CASNPAGWRNQPQHF.

J is TRBJ1-3 and V is TRBV5-1; TRBD1 is a possible D gene (5 bases). The CDR3 length is 14 residues. V was cut by 2 bases and J by 2 bases, with 8 bases left in between. The germline V gene has CDR1 SGHRS and CDR2 YFSETQ. Here the CDR3 reads CASSFAGTGNTIYF. The CDR3 bases are TGCGCCAGCAGCTTCGCAGGGACTGGAAACACCATATATTTT.

The chain is built from TRBV7-2 and TRBJ1-5, with D uncertain. The germline V gene encodes CDR1 SGHTA and CDR2 FQGNSA. This CDR3 region has 13 residues. V was clipped by 5 bases and J by 4 bases, with 9 bases between them. The chain's CDR3 is CASSIGRNQPQHF. CDR3 coding DNA: TGTGCCAGCAGCATTGGCCGAAATCAGCCCCAGCATTTT.

V gene TRBV7-9 combines with J gene TRBJ2-4; 8 nucleotides match TRBD2. CDR1 and CDR2 from the germline V gene are SEHNR and FQNEAQ (reference sequence). The J segment lost 1 base and the V segment lost 5 bases, leaving 7 bases of the junction unmatched. This CDR3 has 16 amino acids. The CDR3 region has the DNA TGTGCCAGCAGCCCCGGGACTAGAGGCGCCAAAAACATTCAGTACTTC. Amino acids: CASSPGTRGAKNIQYF.